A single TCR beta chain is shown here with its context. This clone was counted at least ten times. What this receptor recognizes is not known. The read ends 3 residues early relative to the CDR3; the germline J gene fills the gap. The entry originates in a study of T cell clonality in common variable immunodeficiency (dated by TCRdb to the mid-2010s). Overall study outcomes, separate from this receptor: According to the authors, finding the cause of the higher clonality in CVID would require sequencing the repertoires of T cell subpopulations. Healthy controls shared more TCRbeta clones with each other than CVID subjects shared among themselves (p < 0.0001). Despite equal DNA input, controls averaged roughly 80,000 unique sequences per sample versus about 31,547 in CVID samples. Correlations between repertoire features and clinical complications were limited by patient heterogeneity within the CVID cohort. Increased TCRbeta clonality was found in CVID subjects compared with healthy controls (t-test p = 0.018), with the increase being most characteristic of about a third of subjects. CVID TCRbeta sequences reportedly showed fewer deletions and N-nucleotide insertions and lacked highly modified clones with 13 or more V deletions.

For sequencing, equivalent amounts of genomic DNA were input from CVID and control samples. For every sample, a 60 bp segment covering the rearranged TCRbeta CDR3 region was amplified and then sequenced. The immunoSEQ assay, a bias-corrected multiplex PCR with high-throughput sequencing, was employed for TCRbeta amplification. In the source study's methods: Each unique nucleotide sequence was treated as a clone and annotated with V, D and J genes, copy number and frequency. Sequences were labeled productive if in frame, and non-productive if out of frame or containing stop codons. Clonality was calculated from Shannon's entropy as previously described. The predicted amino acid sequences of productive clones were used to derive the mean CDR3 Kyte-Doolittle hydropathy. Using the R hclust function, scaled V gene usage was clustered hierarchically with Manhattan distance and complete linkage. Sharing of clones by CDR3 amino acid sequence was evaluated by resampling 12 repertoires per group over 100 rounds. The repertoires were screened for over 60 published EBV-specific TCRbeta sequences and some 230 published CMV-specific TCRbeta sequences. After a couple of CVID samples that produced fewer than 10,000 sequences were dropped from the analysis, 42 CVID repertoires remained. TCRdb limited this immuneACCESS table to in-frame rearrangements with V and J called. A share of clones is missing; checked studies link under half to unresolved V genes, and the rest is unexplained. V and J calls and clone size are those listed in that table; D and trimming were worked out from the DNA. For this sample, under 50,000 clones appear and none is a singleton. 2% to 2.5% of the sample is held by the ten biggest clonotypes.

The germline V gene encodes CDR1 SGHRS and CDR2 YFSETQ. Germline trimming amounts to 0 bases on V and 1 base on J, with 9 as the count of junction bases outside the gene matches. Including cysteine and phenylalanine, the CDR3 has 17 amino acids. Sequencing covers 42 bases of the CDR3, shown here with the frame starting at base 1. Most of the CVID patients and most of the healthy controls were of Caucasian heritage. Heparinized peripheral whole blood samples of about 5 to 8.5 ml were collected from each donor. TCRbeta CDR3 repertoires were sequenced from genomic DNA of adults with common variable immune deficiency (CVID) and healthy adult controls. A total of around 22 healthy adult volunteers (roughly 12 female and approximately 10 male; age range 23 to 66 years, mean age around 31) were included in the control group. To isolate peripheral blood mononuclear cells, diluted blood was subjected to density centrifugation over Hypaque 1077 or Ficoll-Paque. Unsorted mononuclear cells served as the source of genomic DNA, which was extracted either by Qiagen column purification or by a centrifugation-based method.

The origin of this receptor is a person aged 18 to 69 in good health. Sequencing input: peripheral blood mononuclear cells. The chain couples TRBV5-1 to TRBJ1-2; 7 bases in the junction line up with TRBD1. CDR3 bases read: TGCGCCAGCAGCTTGGGACAGGGAGTTCCCTTTAACTATGGC. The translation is CASSLGQGVPFNYG. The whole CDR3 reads CASSLGQGVPFNYGYTF.